One sample yielded the 14 T cell receptor beta chains listed below, sequenced in a study of CD8 T cells in ankylosing spondylitis. In TCRdb, the 5' RACE reads were re-called with MiXCR into one record per CDR3 protein. This sample has about 130,000 distinct CDR3 sequences; about a tenth occur once, and the top ten carry approximately 3.6%. Specimen: blood, either unsorted or a sorted T cell fraction (not recorded which). The receptors were sampled from a male donor with ankylosing spondylitis or in good health (not recorded which).

This clonotype was found a few times. J is TRBJ2-7 and V is TRBV6-2 or TRBV6-3; perhaps TRBD1 as D (6 bases). CDR1 MNHEY and CDR2 SVGEGT come from the germline V gene. CDR3 size: 15 residues. Trimming cost V 2 bases and J 4 bases, with 15 bases left between them. The CDR3: CASSYSTQGTYEQYF. DNA of the CDR3: TGTGCCAGCAGTTACAGCACGCAGGGGACGTACGAGCAGTACTTC.

This clonotype was detected many times. The genes are TRBV12-3 or TRBV12-4 and TRBJ2-1; the D gene is possibly TRBD1 (6 bases). This CDR3 is built from 13 residues. Trimming shortened V by 5 bases and J by 6 bases, and 11 bases separated the two germline ends. CDR3 bases: TGTGCCAGCAGTACCAGGACAGTCAATGAGCAGTTCTTC. Its translation: CASSTRTVNEQFF.

At least ten counts were recorded for this clonotype. V usage is TRBV5-6 and J usage is TRBJ1-5, with D hard to call. This CDR3 has 17 residues. V shed 3 bases and J shed 7 bases, with 23 bases lying between them. Germline CDR1 is SGHDT and CDR2 is YYEEEE. CDR3: CASSSRQANLGIQPQHF. Here the CDR3 DNA reads TGTGCCAGCAGCTCCAGACAAGCCAATTTGGGGATACAGCCCCAGCATTTT.

This clonotype was recorded a few times. This sequence joins TRBV3-1 and TRBJ2-1; no reliable D call. The CDR3 covers 11 residues. Germline V gives CDR1 LGHDT, CDR2 YNNKEL (reference sequence). Trimming removed 0 bases at V and 12 bases at J, with 6 bases between. The CDR3 DNA is TGTGCCAGCAGCCAAGATCTGGGGCAGTTCTTC. It is translated as CASSQDLGQFF.

This clonotype was observed many times. The rearrangement joins TRBV7-2 to TRBJ2-7, with D possibly TRBD2 on 6 matching bases. Per germline, CDR1 SGHTA and CDR2 FQGNSA. Trimming removed 8 bases at V and 6 bases at J, with 17 bases between. The CDR3 runs 13 residues. The CDR3 protein is CASQRSGDTEQYF. In DNA, the CDR3 is TGTGCCAGCCAGAGATCGGGAGACACCGAGCAGTACTTC.

This clonotype showed up just once. This sequence may be a read error, since a much larger clone differs from it by one base. V usage is TRBV6-2 or TRBV6-3 and J usage is TRBJ2-1; 8 bases align to TRBD2. CDR3 length: 15 residues. The V gene's germline CDR1 is MNHEY and CDR2 SVGEGT. CDR3 sequence: CASSTRGTSANDQFF. The CDR3 bases are TGTGCCAGCAGTACCCGGGGGACTAGTGCCAATGACCAGTTCTTC.

This clonotype came up many times. J is TRBJ2-7 and V is TRBV7-2, with TRBD1 matching 7 bases. Germline CDR1 and CDR2: SGHTA and FQGNSA. The CDR3 extends over 14 amino acids. J gave up 3 bases and V 5 bases, and 7 bases lay outside the gene matches. This chain's CDR3 is CASSQQGRYYEQYF. The CDR3 DNA reads TGTGCCAGCAGCCAACAGGGGCGGTACTACGAGCAGTACTTC.

This clonotype was observed at least ten times. The gene calls are TRBV7-2 and TRBJ2-7; maybe TRBD2 (6 bases). The V and J ends lost 5 bases and 2 bases respectively, with 10 bases between them. The CDR3 spans 13 residues. Germline CDR1 and CDR2: SGHTA and FQGNSA. CDR3 sequence reads: CASSLGGTYEQYF. The CDR3 DNA reads as TGTGCCAGCAGCCTCGGAGGGACCTACGAGCAGTACTTC.

This clonotype was recorded at least ten times. The chain combines TRBV6-5 with TRBJ1-4, with D perhaps TRBD1 (5 bases). The V gene lost 2 bases and the J gene lost 3 bases, with 7 bases spanning the gap. The CDR3 sequence is 14 residues long. Germline V gene sequence: CDR1 MNHEY, CDR2 SVGAGI. The CDR3 nucleotides read TGTGCCAGCAGTTACGGGGGAGCTAATGAAAAACTGTTTTTT. This translates into CASSYGGANEKLFF.

This clonotype occurred many times. CDR3 in DNA: TGTGCCAGCAGCCGAGGCCTAGCGCCTGGCTCCTACAATGAGCAGTTCTTC. Its translation is CASSRGLAPGSYNEQFF. V and J are TRBV5-5 and TRBJ2-1, with D maybe TRBD2 (6 bases). The CDR3 consists of 17 residues. Trimming took 4 bases from V and 0 from J, leaving 17 bases between them. Germline V CDR1 and CDR2: SGHKS, YYEKEE (reference sequence).

This clonotype was observed many times. CDR3: CSARWLENEQFF. In DNA form, the CDR3 reads TGCAGTGCTAGATGGCTCGAGAATGAGCAGTTCTTC. This chain joins TRBV20-1 and TRBJ2-1; unclear D gene. CDR1 DFQATT and CDR2 SNEGSKA come from the germline V gene (reference sequence). V was cut by 2 bases and J by 7 bases, with 9 bases left in between. The CDR3 sequence is 12 residues long.

This clonotype has at least ten counts. The chain recombines TRBV20-1 with TRBJ2-3; 13 positions match TRBD2. CDR3 length equals 15 residues. The germline CDR1 and CDR2 sequences are DFQATT and SNEGSKA (reference sequence). With V trimmed by 0 bases and J by 8 bases, 5 bases remained unmatched. CDR3 amino acids: CSARDRTSGSGTQYF. The CDR3, as DNA: TGCAGTGCTAGAGATAGGACTAGCGGGAGTGGTACGCAGTATTTT.

At least ten counts were recorded for this clonotype. The chain recombines TRBV28 with TRBJ2-3; the D gene is possibly TRBD1 (6 bases). CDR3 length: 16 residues. V was cut by 4 bases and J by 2 bases, with 16 bases left in between. Germline V gene sequence: CDR1 MDHEN, CDR2 SYDVKM. The CDR3 spells CASSSLRTAYTDTQYF. The CDR3 nucleotides are TGTGCCAGCAGTTCCCTTCGGACAGCGTACACAGATACGCAGTATTTT.

This clonotype showed up many times. The V and J genes are TRBV20-1 and TRBJ1-2; 7 bases agree with TRBD1. V trimming: 3 bases; J trimming: 1 base; junction bases outside the gene matches: 11. Germline V CDR1 and CDR2: DFQATT, SNEGSKA (reference sequence). The length of the CDR3 is 16 residues. CDR3: CSARSTGRTVNYGYTF. The CDR3 nucleotides are TGCAGTGCTAGGTCGACAGGGAGAACCGTTAACTATGGCTACACCTTC.